This TCR beta chain was found in a study of T cell repertoires in cytomegalovirus infection. Study-level background: The authors used CMV epitopes that were HLA-C-restricted (recently identified) and HLA-B-restricted (well studied). TCR beta signatures that were public indicated CMV infection and matching HLA type.

One entry per CDR3 protein, called by TCRdb with MiXCR from the reads. The top ten hold 20% of the sample, which has approximately 300,000 distinct CDR3 sequences, about 28% seen once. Broader study findings: The response measured ex vivo was dominated by TCR beta clonotypes (HLA-C-restricted and CMV-specific).

This CDR3 has 17 residues. V lost 5 bases and J lost 4; bases outside the gene matches: 7. In germline, CDR1 is SGHTA, CDR2 FQGNSA. Details on this clonotype: What it binds is not known.

The V and J genes are TRBV7-2 and TRBJ2-2; TRBD2 matches at 13 bases. The receptor's source is a human donor in good health (CMV status not recorded). Some clones in this sample may be carry-over from other donors' samples. The source was cultured PBMCs, collected from culture after CMV antigen stimulation. The CDR3 reads CASSPRRTSGGTGELFF. The CDR3 DNA follows: TGTGCCAGCAGCCCCCGCAGGACTAGCGGGGGCACCGGGGAGCTGTTTTTT.